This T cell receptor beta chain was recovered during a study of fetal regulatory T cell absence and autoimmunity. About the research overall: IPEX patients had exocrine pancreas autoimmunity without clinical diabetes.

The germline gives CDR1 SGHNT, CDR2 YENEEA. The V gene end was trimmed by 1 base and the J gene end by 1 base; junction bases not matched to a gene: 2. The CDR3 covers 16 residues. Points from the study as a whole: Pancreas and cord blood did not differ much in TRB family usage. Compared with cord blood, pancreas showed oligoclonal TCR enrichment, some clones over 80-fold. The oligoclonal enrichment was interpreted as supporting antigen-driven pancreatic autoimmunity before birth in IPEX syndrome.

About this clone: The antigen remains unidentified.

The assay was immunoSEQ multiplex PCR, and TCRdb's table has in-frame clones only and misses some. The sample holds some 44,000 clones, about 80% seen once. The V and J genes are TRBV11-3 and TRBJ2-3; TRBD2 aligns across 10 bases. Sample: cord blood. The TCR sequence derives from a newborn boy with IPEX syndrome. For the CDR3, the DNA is TGTGCCAGCAGCTTAGGGACTAGCGGACGCACAGATACGCAGTATTTT. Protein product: CASSLGTSGRTDTQYF.